The 6 T cell receptor beta chains given below trace back to one sample, sequenced in a study of Ad26.COV2.S vaccination and SARS-CoV-2 variants. Profiled with immunoSEQ multiplex PCR; TCRdb holds only in-frame clones, not every one. The sample contains a few hundred thousand clones, about nine tenths of which appear only once. Treatment in this sample: some 19 received Ad26.COV2.S at low or high dose, single or two shots; about 5 received placebo; per-sample allocation not given. It was on day 63 after the first vaccine or placebo injection that samples were taken. Sequenced material: peripheral blood, taken in a trial of Ad26.COV2.S vaccine versus placebo. All receptors come from a person between 18 and 65 years old who received the Ad26.COV2.S COVID-19 vaccine or a placebo.

This clone was detected once. J is TRBJ2-2 and V is TRBV7-3; D remains unclear. Germline V gene data show CDR1 as SGHTA and CDR2 as FQGTGA. Deletions cut 5 bases from V and 1 base from J, with 11 bases between. The length of the CDR3 is 15 residues. The CDR3 reads CASSPGVENTGELFF. Written as DNA, the CDR3 is TGTGCCAGCAGCCCTGGGGTAGAGAACACCGGGGAGCTGTTTTTT.

This rearrangement joins TRBV12-5 to TRBJ2-3; D is possibly TRBD1 (6 bases). This CDR3 region has 16 residues. Germline CDR1 LGHNT, CDR2 FRNRAP. V gave up 4 bases and J gave up 6 bases, with 20 bases separating them. The CDR3 reads CASGSSQSNRADTQYF. The DNA of the CDR3 is TGTGCTAGTGGTTCCAGCCAATCGAACAGGGCGGATACGCAGTATTTT.

This clone was counted a few times. J is TRBJ1-2 and V is TRBV9; tentatively, D is TRBD1 (6 bases). Germline values: CDR1 SGDLS, CDR2 YYNGEE. V lost 4 bases to trimming and J lost 6 bases, with 19 bases between them. CDR3 size: 15 residues. The CDR3 protein is CASSPAGRGRDGYTF. The CDR3 DNA sequence: TGTGCCAGCAGCCCAGCGGGCAGGGGTAGGGATGGCTACACCTTC.

The chain is built from TRBV10-3 and TRBJ2-1; TRBD2 matches at 14 bases. Germline V CDR1 and CDR2: ENHRY, SYGVKD. The CDR3 has 18 amino acids. Trimming removed 8 bases from V and 4 bases from J; junction bases left unmatched: 13. The CDR3 DNA sequence: TGTGCCATCGGATTAGGGACTAGCGGGAGTCCCAGTTACAATGAGCAGTTCTTC. The encoded protein is CAIGLGTSGSPSYNEQFF.

The chain uses TRBV28 and TRBJ2-1, with TRBD2 identical over 8 bases. Germline V gene sequence: CDR1 MDHEN, CDR2 SYDVKM. V shed 9 bases and J 1 base; nucleotides not matched to a gene: 11. The CDR3 loop spans 16 amino acids. This chain's CDR3 is CASYSSGGRSYNEQFF. CDR3 nucleotide sequence: TGTGCCAGTTACTCTTCGGGGGGGAGGTCCTACAATGAGCAGTTCTTC. The full variable domain, completed using reference TRBV28 and TRBJ2-1, is DVKVTQSSRYLVKRTGEKVFLECVQDMDHENMFWYRQDPGLGLRLIYFSYDVKMKEKGDIPEGYSVSREKKERFSLILESASTNQTSMYLCASYSSGGRSYNEQFFGPGTRLTVL.

V and J are TRBV9 and TRBJ1-1; 7 bases are shared with TRBD1. The J segment lost 5 bases and the V segment lost 4 bases, leaving 5 bases of the junction unmatched. CDR3 length: 13 residues. Germline CDR1 and CDR2: SGDLS and YYNGEE. The CDR3 sequence: CASSFGTATEAFF. The CDR3, as DNA: TGTGCCAGCAGCTTCGGGACAGCGACTGAAGCTTTCTTT.